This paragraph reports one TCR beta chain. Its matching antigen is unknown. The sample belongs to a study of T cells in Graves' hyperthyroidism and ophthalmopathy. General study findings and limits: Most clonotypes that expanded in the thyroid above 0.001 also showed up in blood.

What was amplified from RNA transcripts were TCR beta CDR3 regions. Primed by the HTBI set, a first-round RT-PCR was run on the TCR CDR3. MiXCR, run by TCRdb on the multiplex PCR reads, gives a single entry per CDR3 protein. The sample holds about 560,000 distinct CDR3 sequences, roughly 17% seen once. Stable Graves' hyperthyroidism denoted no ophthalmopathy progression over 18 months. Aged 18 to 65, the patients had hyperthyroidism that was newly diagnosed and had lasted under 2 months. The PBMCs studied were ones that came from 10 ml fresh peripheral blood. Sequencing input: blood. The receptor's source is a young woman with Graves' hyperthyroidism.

CDR3 in amino acids: CASSPRASRNSYNEQFF. CDR3 nucleotide sequence: TGTGCCAGCTCACCACGGGCTAGCCGAAACTCCTACAATGAGCAGTTCTTC. The chain employs TRBV18 and TRBJ2-1; D is perhaps TRBD2 (5 bases). CDR3 length: 17 amino acids. Germline assignment: CDR1 KGHSH and CDR2 LQKENI. With 1 base removed from V and 0 bases from J, the gap between germline ends came to 13 bases.